What follows are 4 T cell receptor beta chains derived from one specimen sequenced in a study of CD8 T cells in Susac syndrome. It was with random hexamers that roughly 0.45 to 1 ug RNA was reverse transcribed. Each CDR3 protein gets one entry after TCRdb re-called the immunoSEQ multiplex PCR reads with MiXCR. The table lists about 180,000 distinct CDR3 sequences, about 95% of them singletons. The specimen sequenced was CD4+ T cells from PBMCs. The receptors were gathered from a human donor with Susac syndrome.

The V gene is TRBV29-1, the J gene TRBJ2-7, with 9 bases that match TRBD1. The CDR3 totals 15 residues. J gave up 5 bases and V 1 base, and 9 bases lay outside the gene matches. Germline loops: CDR1 SQVTM, CDR2 ANQGSEA. CDR3 DNA: TGCAGCGTTGAAGCTATCGGGACAGGGAACGACGAGCAGTACTTC. It yields the protein CSVEAIGTGNDEQYF.

The chain recombines TRBV12-3 or TRBV12-4 with TRBJ2-7; D is possibly TRBD2 (6 bases). The CDR3 has 13 amino acids. Trimming cost V 1 base and J 3 bases, with 7 bases left between them. The CDR3 loop is CASSLGGLYEQYF. Here the CDR3 DNA reads TGTGCCAGCAGTTTAGGGGGACTCTACGAGCAGTACTTC.

The genes are TRBV30 and TRBJ2-2, with D unresolved. CDR1 is GTSNPN, CDR2 SVGIG, per germline (reference sequence). CDR3 size: 13 residues. Between the trimmed V and J ends, which lost 2 bases and 3 bases, there was a span of 7 bases. Here the CDR3 DNA reads TGTGCCTGGAGTCTCGTGGACACCGGGGAGCTGTTTTTT. Translating gives CAWSLVDTGELFF.

V usage is TRBV18 and J usage is TRBJ1-1; D unresolved. The CDR3 loop spans 14 amino acids. V was pared by 7 bases and J by 1 base, with 13 bases between. Germline V CDR1 and CDR2: KGHSH, LQKENI. CDR3 in amino acids: CASFGLPENTEAFF. CDR3 in DNA: TGTGCCAGCTTCGGACTCCCTGAGAACACTGAAGCTTTCTTT.